Presented here are 23 T cell receptor beta chains from one specimen sequenced in a study of T cell responses to AZD1222 COVID-19 vaccine. The assay was immunoSEQ multiplex PCR, and TCRdb's table has in-frame clones only and misses some. The repertoire includes approximately 94,000 clones, roughly 91% of them detected once, and 1.7% sits in the top ten. Source: peripheral blood, taken on day 0 of AZD1222 vaccination. The receptors stem from an adult in good health.

V and J are TRBV16 and TRBJ2-7, with a weak D call TRBD2 (6 bases). Looked up from germline, CDR1 is KGHSY and CDR2 is FQNENV. Trimming stripped 0 bases from V and 4 bases from J, with 10 bases between. The CDR3 has 14 amino acids. CDR3 in amino acids: CASSQSSGFYEQYF. The CDR3 DNA reads as TGTGCCAGCAGCCAATCTAGCGGTTTTTACGAGCAGTACTTC.

This chain uses TRBV5-1 with TRBJ2-1; a weak D match, TRBD2 (6 bases). The V and J ends lost 0 bases and 7 bases respectively, with 14 bases between them. This CDR3 is built from 15 residues. Per germline, CDR1 SGHRS and CDR2 YFSETQ. CDR3 in amino acids: CASSLDPGTANEQFF. CDR3 coding DNA: TGCGCCAGCAGCTTGGACCCCGGGACTGCGAATGAGCAGTTCTTC. The full variable domain, completed using reference TRBV5-1 and TRBJ2-1, is KAGVTQTPRYLIKTRGQQVTLSCSPISGHRSVSWYQQTPGQGLQFLFEYFSETQRNKGNFPGRFSGRQFSNSRSEMNVSTLELGDSALYLCASSLDPGTANEQFFGPGTRLTVL.

This chain connects TRBV4-2 to TRBJ2-5, with a tentative D call TRBD1 (7 bases). The CDR3 spans 17 residues. Germline lookup yields CDR1 LGHNA and CDR2 YNFKEQ. V dropped 1 base and J dropped 5 bases, with 20 bases sitting between them. CDR3 sequence reads: CASSQGAGQRLGETQYF. The CDR3 bases are TGTGCCAGCAGCCAAGGGGCGGGACAGCGGCTTGGCGAGACCCAGTACTTC.

This chain joins TRBV6-5 and TRBJ2-3; D is perhaps TRBD2 (6 bases). Looked up from germline, CDR1 is MNHEY and CDR2 is SVGAGI. The CDR3 is 14 amino acids. The V end was cut by 0 bases, the J end by 4 bases, with 8 bases between. The CDR3 DNA follows: TGTGCCAGCAGTTACTCCCCGGGGGCAGATACGCAGTATTTT. The encoded protein is CASSYSPGADTQYF.

This clone was picked up one time. The chain joins TRBV27 to TRBJ2-3; 7 bases align to TRBD1. Germline CDR1 and CDR2: MNHEY and SMNVEV (reference sequence). J gave up 0 bases and V 7 bases, and 4 bases lay outside the gene matches. This CDR3 is 14 amino acids long. The CDR3 coding sequence is TGTGCCAGCAAAAGACAGGGTAGCACAGATACGCAGTATTTT. Protein sequence: CASKRQGSTDTQYF.

V and J are TRBV5-1 and TRBJ1-2, with 10 bases identical to TRBD1. This CDR3 spans 14 amino acids. CDR1 SGHRS and CDR2 YFSETQ come from the germline V gene. V was clipped by 0 bases and J by 4 bases; unmatched bases: 0. CDR3 loop: CASSLGDRGYGYTF. CDR3 sequence (DNA): TGCGCCAGCAGCTTGGGGGACAGGGGCTATGGCTACACCTTC.

This chain links TRBV5-1 with TRBJ2-7; perhaps D is TRBD1 or TRBD2 (5 bases each). The length of the CDR3 is 14 residues. CDR1 and CDR2 (germline): SGHRS, YFSETQ. V was pared by 4 bases and J by 1 base, with 12 bases between. In DNA form, the CDR3 reads TGCGCCAGCAGCGTCCGGGACGTATCCTACGAGCAGTACTTC. This codes for CASSVRDVSYEQYF.

The rearrangement links TRBV9 to TRBJ1-5, with TRBD1 as a possible D gene (5 bases). The germline V and J ends were trimmed by 4 bases and 5 bases, with 13 bases remaining between them. Germline CDR1 and CDR2: SGDLS and YYNGEE. The CDR3 length is 14 residues. The CDR3 DNA reads as TGTGCCAGCAGCCTATCGGGGGGTTATCAGCCCCAGCATTTT. This encodes CASSLSGGYQPQHF.

This chain links TRBV27 with TRBJ2-7; the D call may be TRBD1 or TRBD2 (5 bases each). Between the trimmed V and J ends, which lost 5 bases and 7 bases, there was a span of 21 bases. CDR3 length: 15 residues. Looked up from germline, CDR1 is MNHEY and CDR2 is SMNVEV (reference sequence). The CDR3 DNA follows: TGTGCCAGCAGTGACCCGGGACGACGGAGGTGGGAGCAGTACTTC. It encodes CASSDPGRRRWEQYF.

The gene calls are TRBV2 and TRBJ1-6; 11 nucleotides agree with TRBD1. The CDR3 loop spans 15 amino acids. The germline V gene has CDR1 SNHLY and CDR2 FYNNEI. Trimming removed 4 bases from V and 9 bases from J; junction bases left unmatched: 5. As DNA, the CDR3 is TGTGCCAGCAGTGGGACAGGGGGCGGCAGTTCACCCCTCCACTTT. It translates to CASSGTGGGSSPLHF.

This clone showed up just once. The chain has TRBV29-1 and TRBJ2-1; 10 bases agree with TRBD1. CDR1 and CDR2 from the germline V gene are SQVTM and ANQGSEA. V gave up 7 bases and J gave up 3 bases; unmatched junction bases: 6. This CDR3 is built from 14 residues. CDR3 residues: CSGIRDRGYNEQFF. The CDR3 bases are TGCAGCGGGATCCGGGACAGGGGCTACAATGAGCAGTTCTTC.

The CDR3 loop is CASSFEASGNLGEAFF. CDR3 sequence (DNA): TGTGCCAGCAGTTTTGAGGCGTCGGGGAATTTGGGTGAAGCTTTCTTT. V and J are TRBV28 and TRBJ1-1; D is ambiguous. The germline V gene encodes CDR1 MDHEN and CDR2 SYDVKM. The CDR3 runs to 16 residues. V lost 3 bases, J lost 7 bases, and 21 bases lay in between.

V and J are TRBV19 and TRBJ1-6, with 7 bases identical to TRBD1. This CDR3 has 17 residues. From germline, CDR1 is LNHDA and CDR2 SQIVND (reference sequence). V lost 5 bases, J lost 1 base, and 8 bases stayed unmatched. CDR3 loop: CASSYRGRGSYNSPLHF. CDR3 DNA sequence: TGTGCCAGTAGTTACAGGGGTAGAGGTTCCTATAATTCACCCCTCCACTTT.

The rearrangement joins TRBV5-4 to TRBJ1-1; TRBD1 aligns across 9 bases. CDR3 length: 16 amino acids. CDR1 SGHNT and CDR2 YYREEE come from the germline V gene (reference sequence). V trimming: 4 bases; J trimming: 6 bases; junction bases outside the gene matches: 13. In DNA, the CDR3 is TGTGCCAGCAGCGTACCTCCACAGGGGGCAAGTTCTGAAGCTTTCTTT. Translated: CASSVPPQGASSEAFF. Supplemented by reference TRBV5-4 and TRBJ1-1, the full variable domain reads ETGVTQSPTHLIKTRGQQVTLRCSSQSGHNTVSWYQQALGQGPQFIFQYYREEENGRGNFPPRFSGLQFPNYSSELNVNALELDDSALYLCASSVPPQGASSEAFFGQGTRLTVV.

The chain carries TRBV10-3 and TRBJ1-2; D unresolved. From germline, CDR1 is ENHRY and CDR2 SYGVKD. Trimming removed 3 bases at V and 3 bases at J, with 11 bases between. The length of the CDR3 is 14 residues. In DNA, the CDR3 is TGTGCCATCAGTGAAAACGGGGAGGACTATGGCTACACCTTC. Its protein is CAISENGEDYGYTF.

The genes are TRBV18 and TRBJ2-4, with TRBD1 matching 8 bases. The CDR3 has 15 residues. The germline gives CDR1 KGHSH, CDR2 LQKENI. V shed 3 bases and J 9 bases; nucleotides not matched to a gene: 10. The CDR3 loop is CASSPPGQGAGIQYF. For the CDR3, the DNA is TGTGCCAGCTCACCCCCCGGACAGGGTGCGGGCATTCAGTACTTC.

The chain uses TRBV7-9 and TRBJ2-7; D is perhaps TRBD2 (6 bases). The CDR3 runs 14 residues. V lost 5 bases and J 6 bases, leaving 17 bases between the germline ends. CDR1 is SEHNR and CDR2 is FQNEAQ in the germline V gene (reference sequence). This CDR3 reads CASSPWDSRGEQYF. The CDR3 nucleotides are TGTGCCAGCAGCCCATGGGACTCAAGGGGCGAGCAGTACTTC.

This clone was detected once. J is TRBJ2-2 and V is TRBV9; TRBD1 matches 9 bases. Germline V gene lookup returns CDR1 SGDLS and CDR2 YYNGEE. Trimming removed 2 bases from V and 4 bases from J; junction bases left unmatched: 9. The CDR3 extends over 17 amino acids. CDR3 bases: TGTGCCAGCAGCGTGGGGGTACAGGGGGCAGCCACCGGGGAGCTGTTTTTT. Translated, it gives CASSVGVQGAATGELFF.

This chain connects TRBV29-1 to TRBJ1-2, with a possible D match to TRBD1 (6 bases). CDR1 is SQVTM and CDR2 is ANQGSEA in the germline V gene. This CDR3 spans 11 amino acids. Trimming removed 5 bases from V and 6 bases from J, with 10 bases in between. CDR3 in DNA: TGCAGCGTTAATCAGGGGAATGGCTACACCTTC. Its protein is CSVNQGNGYTF.

The genes are TRBV12-5 and TRBJ2-1; no definite D call. The CDR3 contains 13 residues. V lost 7 bases and J 4 bases, leaving 11 bases between the germline ends. From germline, CDR1 is LGHNT and CDR2 FRNRAP. CDR3 loop: CASELYTYNEQFF. CDR3 DNA: TGTGCTAGTGAATTGTACACTTACAATGAGCAGTTCTTC.

The chain employs TRBV9 and TRBJ2-3; 10 positions agree with TRBD1. Per germline, CDR1 SGDLS and CDR2 YYNGEE. This CDR3 contains 20 residues. Losses at the gene ends were 3 bases for V and 4 bases for J; bases not matched to a gene: 20. The CDR3 loop reads CASSEFSGPSGTGVADTQYF. The CDR3 coding sequence is TGTGCCAGCAGCGAGTTCTCGGGTCCGTCCGGGACAGGGGTAGCAGATACGCAGTATTTT.

This chain uses TRBV10-2 with TRBJ2-3, with 14 bases lining up with TRBD2. This CDR3 comprises 18 residues. After removal of 4 bases from V and 2 bases from J, the junction contained 8 bases not matched to a gene. CDR1 is WSHSY and CDR2 is SAAADI in the germline V gene. The CDR3 sequence: CASSGATSGGVNTDTQYF. In DNA, the CDR3 is TGCGCCAGCAGTGGAGCGACTAGCGGGGGGGTGAACACAGATACGCAGTATTTT.

This chain uses TRBV19 with TRBJ1-2; 12 bases fit TRBD1. CDR1 is LNHDA, CDR2 SQIVND, per germline (reference sequence). CDR3 length equals 14 residues. V was pared by 7 bases and J by 6 bases, with 6 bases of the junction left unmatched. The CDR3 protein is CASKSGQGANGYTF. The CDR3 coding sequence is TGTGCCAGTAAATCGGGACAGGGGGCGAATGGCTACACCTTC.